The table lists the clone carrying this TCR beta chain with a count of one. This CDR3 is also generated by other DNA sequences in the sample. As handled by the study authors: For nucleated cells, counts were estimated from reference gene primer amplification. The method was immunoSEQ multiplex PCR; TCRdb's version includes in-frame clones alone and lacks a portion of them. Clonal size and the V and J genes are those of that table, whereas D and trimming came from the DNA. This table holds around 210,000 clones, approximately 90% found once. The record originates from a study of blood T cell repertoires in COVID-19. Study overall: Material from acute and convalescent COVID-19 was sourced from the United States, Italy and Spain. PBMCs, B-cell-depleted T cells, or T cells provided the cDNA or gDNA that made up the material.

V shed 2 bases, J shed 4 bases, and the junction held 4 bases outside the gene matches. Germline loops: CDR1 SGHNT, CDR2 YYREEE (reference sequence). This CDR3 region has 15 residues. Recruited during active infection, patients (from Seattle) were subsequently followed longitudinally. This rearrangement joins TRBV5-4 to TRBJ2-1; 9 nucleotides align to TRBD2. This TCR came from a man aged 45 to 65 with COVID-19, enrolled during active disease. Sequenced sample: peripheral blood. CDR3 sequence: CASSLRLAEYNEQFF. The CDR3 bases are TGTGCCAGCAGCTTAAGACTAGCGGAATACAATGAGCAGTTCTTC.